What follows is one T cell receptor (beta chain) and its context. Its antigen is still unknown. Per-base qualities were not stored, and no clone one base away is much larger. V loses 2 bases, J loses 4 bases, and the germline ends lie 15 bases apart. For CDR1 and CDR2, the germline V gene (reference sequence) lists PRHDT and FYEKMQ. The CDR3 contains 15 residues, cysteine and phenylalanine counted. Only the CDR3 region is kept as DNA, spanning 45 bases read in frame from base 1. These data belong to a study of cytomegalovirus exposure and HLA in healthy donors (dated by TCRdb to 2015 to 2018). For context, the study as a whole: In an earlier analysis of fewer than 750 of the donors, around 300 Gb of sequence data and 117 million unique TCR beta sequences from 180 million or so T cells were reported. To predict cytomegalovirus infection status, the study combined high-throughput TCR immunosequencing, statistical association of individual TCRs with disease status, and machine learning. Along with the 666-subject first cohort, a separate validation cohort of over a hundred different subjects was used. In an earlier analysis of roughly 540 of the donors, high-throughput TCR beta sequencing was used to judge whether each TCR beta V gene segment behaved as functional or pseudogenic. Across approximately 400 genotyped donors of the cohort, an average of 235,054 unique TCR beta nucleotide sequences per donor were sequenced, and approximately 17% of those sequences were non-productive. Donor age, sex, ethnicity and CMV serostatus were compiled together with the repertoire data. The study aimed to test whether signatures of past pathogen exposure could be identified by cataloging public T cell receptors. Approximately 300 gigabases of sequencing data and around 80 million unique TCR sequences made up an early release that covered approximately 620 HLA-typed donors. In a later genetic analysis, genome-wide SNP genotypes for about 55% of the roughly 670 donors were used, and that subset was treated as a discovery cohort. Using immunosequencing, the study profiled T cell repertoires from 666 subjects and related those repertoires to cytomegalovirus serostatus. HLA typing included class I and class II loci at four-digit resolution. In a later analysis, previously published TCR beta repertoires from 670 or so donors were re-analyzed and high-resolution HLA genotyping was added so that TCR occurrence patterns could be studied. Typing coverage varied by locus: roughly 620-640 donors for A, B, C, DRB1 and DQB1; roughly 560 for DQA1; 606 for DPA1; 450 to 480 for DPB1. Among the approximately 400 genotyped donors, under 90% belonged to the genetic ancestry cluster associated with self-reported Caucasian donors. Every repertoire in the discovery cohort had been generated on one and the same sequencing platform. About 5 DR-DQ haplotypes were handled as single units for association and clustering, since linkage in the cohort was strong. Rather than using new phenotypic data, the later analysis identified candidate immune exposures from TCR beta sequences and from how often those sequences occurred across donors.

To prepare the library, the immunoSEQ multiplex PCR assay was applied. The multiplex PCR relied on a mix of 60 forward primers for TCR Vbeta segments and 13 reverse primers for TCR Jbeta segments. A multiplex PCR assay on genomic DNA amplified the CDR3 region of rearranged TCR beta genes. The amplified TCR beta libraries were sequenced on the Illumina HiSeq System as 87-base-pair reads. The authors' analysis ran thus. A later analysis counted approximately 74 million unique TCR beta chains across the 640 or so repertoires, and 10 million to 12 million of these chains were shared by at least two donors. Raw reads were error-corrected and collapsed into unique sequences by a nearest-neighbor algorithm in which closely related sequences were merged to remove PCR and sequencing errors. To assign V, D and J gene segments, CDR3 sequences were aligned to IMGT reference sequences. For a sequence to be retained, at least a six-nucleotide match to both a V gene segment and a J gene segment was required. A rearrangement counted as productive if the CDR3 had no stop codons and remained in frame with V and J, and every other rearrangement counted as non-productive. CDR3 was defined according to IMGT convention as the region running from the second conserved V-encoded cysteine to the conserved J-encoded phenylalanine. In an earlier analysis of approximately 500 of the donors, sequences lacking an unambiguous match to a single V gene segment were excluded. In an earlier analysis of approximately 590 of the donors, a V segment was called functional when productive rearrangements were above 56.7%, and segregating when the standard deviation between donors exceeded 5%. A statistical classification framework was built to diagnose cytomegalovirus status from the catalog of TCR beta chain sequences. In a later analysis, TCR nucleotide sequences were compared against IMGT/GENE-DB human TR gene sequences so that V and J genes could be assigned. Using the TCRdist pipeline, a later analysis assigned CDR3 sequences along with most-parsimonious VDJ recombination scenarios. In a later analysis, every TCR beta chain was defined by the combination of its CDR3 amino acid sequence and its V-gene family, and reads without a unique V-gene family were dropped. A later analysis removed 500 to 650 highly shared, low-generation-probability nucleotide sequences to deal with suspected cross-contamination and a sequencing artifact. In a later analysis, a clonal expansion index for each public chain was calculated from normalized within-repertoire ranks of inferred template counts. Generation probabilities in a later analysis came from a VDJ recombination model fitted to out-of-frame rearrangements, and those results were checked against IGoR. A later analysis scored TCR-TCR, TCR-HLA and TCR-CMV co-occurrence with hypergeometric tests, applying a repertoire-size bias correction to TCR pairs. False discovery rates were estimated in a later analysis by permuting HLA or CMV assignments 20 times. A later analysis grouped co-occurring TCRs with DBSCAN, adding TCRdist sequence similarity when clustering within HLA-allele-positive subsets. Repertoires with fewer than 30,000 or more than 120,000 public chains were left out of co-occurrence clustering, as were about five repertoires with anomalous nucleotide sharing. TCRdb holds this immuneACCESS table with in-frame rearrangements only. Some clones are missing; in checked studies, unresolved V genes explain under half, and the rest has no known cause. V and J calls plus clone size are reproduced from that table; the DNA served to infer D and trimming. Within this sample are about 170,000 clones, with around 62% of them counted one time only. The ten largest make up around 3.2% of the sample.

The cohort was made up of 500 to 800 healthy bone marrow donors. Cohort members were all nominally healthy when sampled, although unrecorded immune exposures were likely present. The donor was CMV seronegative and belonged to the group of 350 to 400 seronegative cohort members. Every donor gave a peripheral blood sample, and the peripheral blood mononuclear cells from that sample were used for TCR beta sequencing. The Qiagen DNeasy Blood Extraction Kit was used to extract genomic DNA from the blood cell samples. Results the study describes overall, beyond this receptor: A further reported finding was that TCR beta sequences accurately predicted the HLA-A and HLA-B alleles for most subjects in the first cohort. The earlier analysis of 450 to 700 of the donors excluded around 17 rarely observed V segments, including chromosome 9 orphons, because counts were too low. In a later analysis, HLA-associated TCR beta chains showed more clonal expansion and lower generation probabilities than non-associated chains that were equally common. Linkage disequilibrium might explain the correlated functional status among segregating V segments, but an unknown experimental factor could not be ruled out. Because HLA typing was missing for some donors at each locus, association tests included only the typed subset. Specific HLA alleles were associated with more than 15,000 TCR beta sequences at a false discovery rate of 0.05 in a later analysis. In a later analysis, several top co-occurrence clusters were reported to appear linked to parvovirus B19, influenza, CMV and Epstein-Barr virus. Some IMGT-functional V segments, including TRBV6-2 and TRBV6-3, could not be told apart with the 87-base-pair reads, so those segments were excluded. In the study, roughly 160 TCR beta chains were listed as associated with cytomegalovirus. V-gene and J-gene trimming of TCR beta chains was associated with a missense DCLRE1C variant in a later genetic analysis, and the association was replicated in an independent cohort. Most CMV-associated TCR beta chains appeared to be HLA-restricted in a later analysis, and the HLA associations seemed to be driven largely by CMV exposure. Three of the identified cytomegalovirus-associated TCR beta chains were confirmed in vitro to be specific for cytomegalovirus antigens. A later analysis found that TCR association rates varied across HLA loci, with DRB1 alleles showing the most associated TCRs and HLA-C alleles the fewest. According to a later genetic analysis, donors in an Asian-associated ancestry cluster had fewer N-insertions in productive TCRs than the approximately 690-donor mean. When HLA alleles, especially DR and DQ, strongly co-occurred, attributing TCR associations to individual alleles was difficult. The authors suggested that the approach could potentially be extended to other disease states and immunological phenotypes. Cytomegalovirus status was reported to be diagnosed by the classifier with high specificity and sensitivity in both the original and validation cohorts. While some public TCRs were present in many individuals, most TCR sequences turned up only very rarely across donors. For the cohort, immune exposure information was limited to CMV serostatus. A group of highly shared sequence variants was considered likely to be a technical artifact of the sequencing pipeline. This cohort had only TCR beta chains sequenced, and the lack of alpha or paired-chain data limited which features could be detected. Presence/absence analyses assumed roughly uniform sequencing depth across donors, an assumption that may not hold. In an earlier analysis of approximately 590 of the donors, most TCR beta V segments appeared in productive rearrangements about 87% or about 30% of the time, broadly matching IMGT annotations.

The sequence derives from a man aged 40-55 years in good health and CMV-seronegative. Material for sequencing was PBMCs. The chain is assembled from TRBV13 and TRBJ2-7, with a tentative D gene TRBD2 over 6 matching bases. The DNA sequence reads TGTGCCAGCAGCTTATACGGGGAGCGGGCGTACGAGCAGTACTTC. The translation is CASSLYGERAYEQYF.